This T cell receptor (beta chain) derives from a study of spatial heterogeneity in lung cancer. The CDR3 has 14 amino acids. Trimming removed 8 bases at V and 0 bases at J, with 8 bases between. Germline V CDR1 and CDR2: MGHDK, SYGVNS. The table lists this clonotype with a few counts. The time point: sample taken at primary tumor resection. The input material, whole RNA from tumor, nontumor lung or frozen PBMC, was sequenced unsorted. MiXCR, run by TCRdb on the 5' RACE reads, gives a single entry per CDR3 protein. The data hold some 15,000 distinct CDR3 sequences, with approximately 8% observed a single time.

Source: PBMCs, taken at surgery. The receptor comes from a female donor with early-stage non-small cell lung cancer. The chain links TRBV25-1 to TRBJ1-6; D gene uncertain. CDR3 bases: TGTGCCAGCCAAAAAAGCTCCTATAATTCACCCCTCCACTTT. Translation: CASQKSSYNSPLHF.